The source of this T cell receptor (beta chain) is a study of T cells after yellow fever vaccination. Template switching with 5'RACE generated the TCR cDNA and added a universal primer site and UMIs. TCRdb reanalysed the 5' RACE reads using MiXCR and keeps one entry per CDR3 protein. The sample shows approximately 550,000 distinct CDR3 sequences, roughly 21% of them seen only once. Germline V gene data show CDR1 as LNHNV and CDR2 as YYDKDF (reference sequence). With V trimmed by 0 bases and J by 4 bases, 2 bases remained unmatched. The CDR3 length is 16 residues. V is TRBV15 and J is TRBJ2-5, with TRBD2 matching over 13 bases. This sequence originates from a man between 25 and 39 years old who received the YFV17D yellow fever vaccine. Specimen: PBMCs, collected 15 days after the yellow fever booster vaccination. The CDR3 loop reads CATSRELAGGRETQYF. The DNA for the CDR3 is TGTGCCACCAGCAGAGAACTAGCGGGAGGGAGAGAGACCCAGTACTTC.